This T cell receptor (beta chain) was profiled in a study of regulatory T cells in long-lasting Graves disease. The CDR3 length is 16 residues. Germline V gene sequence: CDR1 SGHAT, CDR2 FQNNGV. The V segment lost 3 bases and the J segment 11 bases; nucleotides outside the gene matches: 16. This clonotype was recorded a few times. A much larger clone lies one base from this, so it may be a read error. Through Arm-PCR of CDR3 regions and iRepertoire HTBI primers, TCR beta libraries were built. One entry per CDR3 protein results from TCRdb running MiXCR on the multiplex PCR reads. The profile covers 350,000 to 500,000 distinct CDR3 sequences, with 12% to 15% appearing a single time and under 20% taken by the ten largest. The time point denotes: newly diagnosed GD, antithyroid drugs for less than 3 months. Generation of the TCR library employed RNA extracted from PBMCs. In addition, the sample was reused for a study of T cells in Graves' hyperthyroidism and ophthalmopathy.

Source: peripheral blood mononuclear cells (PBMCs), taken at new diagnosis, from a patient treated with antithyroid drugs. This TCR was sampled from a woman aged 50 to 60 with Graves disease. The chain links TRBV11-2 to TRBJ2-5; 9 bases align to TRBD2. The CDR3 DNA sequence: TGTGCCAGCAGCTTCATACTAGCGGGCTCATACAATGAGCAGTACTTC. It codes for CASSFILAGSYNEQYF.